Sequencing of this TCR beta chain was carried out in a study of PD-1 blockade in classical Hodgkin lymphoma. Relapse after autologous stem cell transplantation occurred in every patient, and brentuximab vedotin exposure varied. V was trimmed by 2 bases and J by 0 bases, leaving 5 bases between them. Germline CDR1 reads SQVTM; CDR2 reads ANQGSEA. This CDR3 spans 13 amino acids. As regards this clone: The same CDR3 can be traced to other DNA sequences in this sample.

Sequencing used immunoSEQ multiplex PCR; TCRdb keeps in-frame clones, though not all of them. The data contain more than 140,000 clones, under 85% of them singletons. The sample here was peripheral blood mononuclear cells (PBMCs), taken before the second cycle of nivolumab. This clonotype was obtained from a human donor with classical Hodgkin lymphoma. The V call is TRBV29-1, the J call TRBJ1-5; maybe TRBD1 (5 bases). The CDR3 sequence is CSVEQGSNQPQHF. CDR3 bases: TGCAGCGTTGAACAGGGTAGCAATCAGCCCCAGCATTTT.